The 14 T cell receptor beta chains below were found in one sample sequenced in a study of early T cells in non-severe SARS-CoV-2 infection. A single record per CDR3 protein comes from TCRdb applying MiXCR to the 5' RACE reads. Here the sample spans 35,000 to 40,000 distinct CDR3 sequences, 5% to 6.5% being singletons. The sample consisted of whole blood. The receptor source for this set is an adult who was a healthcare worker with PCR-confirmed SARS-CoV-2 infection or an uninfected control (not recorded which).

This clonotype was found many times. The gene calls are TRBV30 and TRBJ2-1; D might be TRBD1 or TRBD2, each matching 6 bases. Per the germline V gene, CDR1 is GTSNPN and CDR2 is SVGIG (reference sequence). V lost 5 bases and J lost 7, with 18 bases in between. The CDR3 runs 14 residues. The CDR3 DNA reads as TGTGCCTGGTCTCAGGGGAGGAGGGGTAATGAGCAGTTCTTC. It specifies CAWSQGRRGNEQFF.

In this sample, this clonotype turned up many times. J is TRBJ1-1 and V is TRBV20-1, with TRBD1 as a possible D gene (5 bases). The V and J ends lost 3 bases and 6 bases respectively, with 17 bases between them. Germline loops: CDR1 DFQATT, CDR2 SNEGSKA (reference sequence). The CDR3 extends over 14 amino acids. The DNA of the CDR3 is TGCAGTGCTAGTCGGGGCCAGATCAGCGCTGAAGCTTTCTTT. Its protein product is CSASRGQISAEAFF.

This clonotype was seen ten or more times. This chain connects TRBV4-3 to TRBJ2-7; TRBD1 matches at 8 bases. V lost 0 bases to trimming and J lost 2 bases; unmatched junction nucleotides: 3. This CDR3 has 15 residues. Germline V lookup: CDR1 LGHNA, CDR2 YSLEER. CDR3 coding DNA: TGCGCCAGCAGCCAAGAAGGACAGGGACCCTACGAGCAGTACTTC. Translated, it gives CASSQEGQGPYEQYF.

V and J are TRBV27 and TRBJ2-2; D gene unclear. Trimming cost V 6 bases and J 3 bases, with 11 bases left between them. Germline CDR1 reads MNHEY; CDR2 reads SMNVEV (reference sequence). This CDR3 region has 14 residues. The CDR3 coding sequence is TGTGCCAGCAGACCCCTCACCTACACCGGGGAGCTGTTTTTT. Translation: CASRPLTYTGELFF.

This clonotype was recorded at least ten times. The chain combines TRBV25-1 with TRBJ2-3; a weak D match, TRBD2 (5 bases). CDR3 length: 13 amino acids. CDR1 is MGHDK and CDR2 is SYGVNS in the germline V gene. V shed 10 bases and J shed 2 bases, with 13 bases lying between them. The CDR3 DNA sequence: TGTGCCACCCAGGCCGGGGTCACAGATACGCAGTATTTT. Translating it yields CATQAGVTDTQYF.

This clonotype was detected a few times. The rearrangement joins TRBV5-1 to TRBJ2-2, with 7 positions matching TRBD1. After removal of 3 bases from V and 3 bases from J, the junction contained 5 bases not matched to a gene. CDR3 length: 15 residues. Germline lookup yields CDR1 SGHRS and CDR2 YFSETQ. The CDR3 DNA follows: TGCGCCAGCAGCTCCGAGGGGGCCCACACCGGGGAGCTGTTTTTT. Translated, it gives CASSSEGAHTGELFF.

The chain has TRBV10-3 and TRBJ2-6; 8 bases are shared with TRBD1. The CDR3 totals 17 residues. The V segment lost 5 bases and the J segment 0 bases; nucleotides outside the gene matches: 6. Germline CDR1 ENHRY, CDR2 SYGVKD. CDR3 bases: TGTGCCATCAGTCTACAGGGGGGCAGCTCTGGGGCCAACGTCCTGACTTTC. Residues: CAISLQGGSSGANVLTF.

In its sample, this clonotype was seen many times. The chain links TRBV12-3 or TRBV12-4 to TRBJ2-2; 7 nucleotides match TRBD2. This CDR3 has 15 amino acids. With 1 base clipped from V and 6 bases from J, the junction kept 5 bases outside the gene matches. For the CDR3, the DNA is TGTGCCAGCAGTTTAGAGTCGGGAGGACCCGGGGAGCTGTTTTTT. Protein sequence: CASSLESGGPGELFF.

This clonotype was recorded at least ten times. This chain uses TRBV6-6 with TRBJ2-2, with TRBD2 as a possible D gene (5 bases). Germline values: CDR1 MNHNY, CDR2 SVGAGI (reference sequence). Trimming removed 6 bases at V and 6 bases at J, with 5 bases between. The CDR3 consists of 11 residues. CDR3 in amino acids: CASREAGELFF. Here the CDR3 DNA reads TGTGCCAGCAGGGAGGCCGGGGAGCTGTTTTTT.

The rearrangement joins TRBV5-4 to TRBJ2-3; D possibly corresponds to TRBD2 (5 bases). The CDR3 consists of 15 residues. The germline V gene encodes CDR1 SGHNT and CDR2 YYREEE (reference sequence). Between the trimmed V and J ends, which lost 4 bases and 0 bases, there was a span of 12 bases. The CDR3 here is CASSRPEGSTDTQYF. DNA for the CDR3: TGTGCCAGCAGCCGCCCAGAGGGCAGCACAGATACGCAGTATTTT.

This clonotype was seen ten or more times. The V call is TRBV10-3, the J call TRBJ2-7; TRBD1 aligns across 8 bases. The CDR3 extends over 12 amino acids. The ends lost 10 bases at V and 5 bases at J; junction bases unmatched: 7. Per germline, CDR1 ENHRY and CDR2 SYGVKD. CDR3 sequence (DNA): TGTGCCACCGGGACAGGAGGCCACGAGCAGTACTTC. It is translated as CATGTGGHEQYF.

This clonotype was seen ten or more times. The chain is built from TRBV6-6 and TRBJ2-4; 11 bases match TRBD1. V lost 8 bases to trimming and J lost 12 bases; unmatched junction nucleotides: 15. The germline CDR1 and CDR2 sequences are MNHNY and SVGAGI (reference sequence). This CDR3 is 15 amino acids long. The CDR3 sequence: CASLPPDRGRMGQYF. The CDR3, as DNA: TGTGCCAGCTTGCCTCCGGACAGGGGGCGAATGGGTCAGTACTTC.

The CDR3 loop is CASSHPSGGSSYNEQFF. The CDR3 nucleotides are TGTGCCAGCAGCCACCCTAGCGGGGGGTCGTCCTACAATGAGCAGTTCTTC. This chain joins TRBV4-2 and TRBJ2-1; 11 bases line up with TRBD2. Per the germline V gene, CDR1 is LGHNA and CDR2 is YNFKEQ. The length of the CDR3 is 17 residues. The junction had 5 bases not matched to a gene; V was cut back by 3 bases and J by 1 base.

This clonotype came up a few times. The genes are TRBV7-8 and TRBJ1-3, with D uncertain. This CDR3 region has 14 residues. Trimming stripped 0 bases from V and 2 bases from J, with 5 bases between. Germline lookup yields CDR1 SGHVS and CDR2 FQNEAQ. CDR3: CASSLAGAGNTIYF. The CDR3 DNA is TGTGCCAGCAGCTTAGCTGGGGCTGGAAACACCATATATTTT.